What follows are 15 T cell receptor beta chains derived from one specimen sequenced in a study of cytomegalovirus exposure and HLA in healthy donors. The PCR contained 60 Vbeta and 13 Jbeta primers. The method was immunoSEQ multiplex PCR; TCRdb's version includes in-frame clones alone and lacks a portion of them. The table includes about 89,000 clones, roughly a tenth detected once. The sample was PBMCs. Every receptor here comes from a man in his fifties or sixties in good health and CMV-seropositive.

The chain is built from TRBV5-1 and TRBJ2-7; 9 nucleotides line up with TRBD2. Germline CDR1 reads SGHRS; CDR2 reads YFSETQ. The CDR3 covers 19 residues. The trim removed 4 bases at V and 6 bases at J, leaving 23 bases unmatched. DNA of the CDR3: TGCGCCAGCAGCCCTGCTCGACTAGCGGCAGTCGGCAGTTCGTTCGAGCAGTACTTC. It codes for CASSPARLAAVGSSFEQYF.

This rearrangement joins TRBV6-5 to TRBJ2-7, with D possibly being TRBD2 (6 bases). Trimming pared 4 bases from V and 5 bases from J, leaving 15 bases between. This CDR3 spans 14 amino acids. Germline CDR1 is MNHEY and CDR2 is SVGAGI. The CDR3 reads CASSLTRGPHEQYF. The CDR3 DNA sequence: TGTGCCAGCAGTTTGACTAGAGGGCCTCACGAGCAGTACTTC.

This clone was counted ten times or more. The chain combines TRBV23-1 with TRBJ1-2; D is perhaps TRBD1 (6 bases). TRBV23-1 is classed as an ORF, of uncertain function. The CDR3 is 13 amino acids. V was shortened by 6 bases and J by 10 bases, with 18 bases between the two germline ends. CDR3 amino acids: CASRLPGHPDYTF. CDR3 DNA sequence: TGCGCCAGCAGATTACCGGGACACCCTGACTACACCTTC.

The sample holds a few counts of this clone. V and J are TRBV15 and TRBJ1-1; D gene uncertain. The V end lost 0 bases, the J end lost 8 bases, and 10 bases lay between the germline ends. Germline values: CDR1 LNHNV, CDR2 YYDKDF (reference sequence). This CDR3 region has 13 residues. The CDR3 sequence is CATSRESNSEAFF. CDR3 DNA sequence: TGTGCCACCAGCAGAGAGTCAAATTCCGAAGCTTTCTTT.

The V gene is TRBV27, the J gene TRBJ2-7; D gene unclear. CDR3 length equals 13 residues. The V gene's germline CDR1 is MNHEY and CDR2 SMNVEV (reference sequence). V gave up 7 bases and J gave up 0 bases, with 10 bases separating them. This CDR3 reads CASKADPSYEQYF. The CDR3 nucleotides are TGTGCCAGCAAGGCGGATCCCTCCTACGAGCAGTACTTC.

For this clone: Compared with germline, one end of the junction differs, possibly owing to a read error. The rearrangement uses TRBV11-1 and TRBJ2-5, with D perhaps matching TRBD2 (6 bases). Germline CDR1 SGHAT, CDR2 FQDESV (reference sequence). CDR3 length: 15 amino acids. Written as DNA, the CDR3 is TGTGCCAGCAGCTTAGGCGGGAACCCCCAAGAGGCCCAGTACTTC. This sequence encodes CASSLGGNPQEAQYF.

The table lists this clone with a few counts. This chain joins TRBV11-3 and TRBJ2-1, with D perhaps matching TRBD1 (6 bases). The CDR3 covers 14 residues. Germline V gene lookup returns CDR1 SGHNT and CDR2 YENEEA. V lost 1 base, J lost 3 bases, and 7 bases lay in between. The CDR3 sequence: CASSLGQVYNEQFF. CDR3 nucleotides: TGTGCCAGCAGCTTAGGACAGGTCTACAATGAGCAGTTCTTC.

CDR3 sequence reads: CASNPGGSLETQYF. The CDR3 nucleotides are TGTGCCAGTAACCCCGGCGGGAGTTTAGAGACCCAGTACTTC. V and J are TRBV19 and TRBJ2-5, with TRBD2 identical over 7 bases. CDR1 and CDR2 (germline): LNHDA, SQIVND (reference sequence). Losses at the gene ends were 7 bases for V and 4 bases for J; bases not matched to a gene: 9. This CDR3 spans 14 amino acids.

This clone was observed many times. V gene TRBV4-1 combines with J gene TRBJ2-1, with 10 bases identical to TRBD2. There are 17 residues in the CDR3. V was pared by 2 bases and J by 5 bases, with 9 bases of the junction left unmatched. Per the germline V gene, CDR1 is MGHRA and CDR2 is YSYEKL. The CDR3 sequence: CASSQHPSGRFDNEQFF. CDR3 bases: TGCGCCAGCAGCCAACACCCTAGCGGGAGATTCGACAATGAGCAGTTCTTC.

This clone was seen only a few times. The chain combines TRBV2 with TRBJ2-5; TRBD2 agrees at 7 bases. The V and J ends lost 3 bases and 2 bases, in that order; junction bases with no gene match: 3. The V gene's germline CDR1 is SNHLY and CDR2 FYNNEI. CDR3 length: 14 residues. CDR3 bases: TGTGCCAGCAGTGAGACTAGCCGGCAAGAGACCCAGTACTTC. Translated, it gives CASSETSRQETQYF.

The chain employs TRBV6-5 and TRBJ1-2; the D gene is possibly TRBD1 (6 bases). This CDR3 has 16 amino acids. Germline assignment: CDR1 MNHEY and CDR2 SVGAGI. Trimming stripped 2 bases from V and 7 bases from J, with 20 bases between. The CDR3 sequence is CASSYGRAGVFGGYTF. CDR3 coding DNA: TGTGCCAGCAGTTACGGGCGGGCAGGGGTTTTCGGTGGCTACACCTTC.

This clone has a handful of counts. The chain recombines TRBV28 with TRBJ1-2; TRBD1 matches at 10 bases. The CDR3 loop spans 15 amino acids. Germline V CDR1 and CDR2: MDHEN, SYDVKM. V gave up 4 bases and J gave up 1 base; unmatched junction bases: 3. The CDR3 DNA reads TGTGCCAGCAGTTCGACAGGGGGCTATAACTATGGCTACACCTTC. Protein product: CASSSTGGYNYGYTF.

V gene TRBV11-2 combines with J gene TRBJ2-2, with 7 bases matching TRBD1. The CDR3 loop spans 14 amino acids. Germline CDR1 is SGHAT and CDR2 is FQNNGV. J was trimmed by 3 bases and V by 7 bases; bases with no gene match: 5. As DNA, the CDR3 is TGTGCCAGCAAGAGGGGGCTTGACACCGGGGAGCTGTTTTTT. The encoded protein is CASKRGLDTGELFF.

This rearrangement joins TRBV29-1 to TRBJ2-3; 10 nucleotides agree with TRBD1. Germline assignment: CDR1 SQVTM and CDR2 ANQGSEA. V was clipped by 1 base and J by 0 bases; unmatched bases: 16. This CDR3 is 20 amino acids long. CDR3 sequence: CSVEGTGGGLAHISTDTQYF. The CDR3 nucleotides are TGCAGCGTTGAAGGGACAGGGGGTGGACTAGCCCACATAAGCACAGATACGCAGTATTTT.

In this sample, this clone turned up a few times. The V gene is TRBV15, the J gene TRBJ1-5; D is ambiguous. Trimming stripped 5 bases from V and 0 bases from J, with 14 bases between. The germline CDR1 and CDR2 sequences are LNHNV and YYDKDF (reference sequence). This CDR3 is built from 16 residues. CDR3 nucleotides: TGTGCCACCAGCCCAGCGCGATACGCTAGCAATCAGCCCCAGCATTTT. It specifies CATSPARYASNQPQHF.